The 19 T cell receptor beta chains below were found in one sample sequenced in a study of vaccination effects on CD4 cells after COVID-19. CD4+ T cells were isolated after approximately 10 days of culture. No antigens are known for them. Data came from immunoSEQ multiplex PCR; TCRdb stores just in-frame clones and leaves some out. The sample holds 70,000 or so clones; approximately 77% are singletons and the top ten take about 2%. Source: CD4+ T cells from PBMCs cultured without peptide, taken before COVID-19 vaccination. These receptors all stem from a human donor who received a COVID-19 vaccine.

This clone has just one count. The CDR3 nucleotides are TGTGCCACCCAGAGCCCCACGGGAACCGGGGAGCTGTTTTTT. Its translation is CATQSPTGTGELFF. The genes are TRBV3-1 (or the pseudogene TRBV3-2) and TRBJ2-2; D may be TRBD2 (5 bases). V shed 10 bases and J shed 5 bases, with 17 bases lying between them. The CDR3 contains 14 residues. Germline CDR1 reads LGHDT; CDR2 reads YNNKEL (reference sequence).

This clone appeared a single time. The rearrangement links TRBV5-8 to TRBJ1-5, with TRBD1 identical over 9 bases. The trim removed 0 bases at V and 3 bases at J, leaving 7 bases unmatched. Germline CDR1 SGHTS, CDR2 YDEGEE. This CDR3 has 17 amino acids. The CDR3 coding sequence is TGTGCCAGCAGCTTGGGGGACAGGGAGATTGACAATCAGCCCCAGCATTTT. Translation gives CASSLGDREIDNQPQHF.

The chain uses TRBV5-1 and TRBJ2-1; no firm D call. Trimming stripped 0 bases from V and 5 bases from J, with 9 bases between. Germline V CDR1 and CDR2: SGHRS, YFSETQ. This CDR3 is built from 14 residues. CDR3 nucleotides: TGCGCCAGCAGCTTGGCCGTCACCAACAATGAGCAGTTCTTC. Its protein is CASSLAVTNNEQFF.

The rearrangement joins TRBV30 to TRBJ1-1; D not certain. The CDR3 length is 13 residues. From germline, CDR1 is GTSNPN and CDR2 SVGIG (reference sequence). The V gene lost 0 bases and the J gene lost 4 bases, with 9 bases spanning the gap. The CDR3 coding sequence is TGTGCCTGGAGTGTAAGGGCTCGCACTGAAGCTTTCTTT. Its protein product is CAWSVRARTEAFF.

The V call is TRBV11-3, the J call TRBJ2-5; D not certain. Per the germline V gene, CDR1 is SGHNT and CDR2 is YENEEA. With 1 base removed from V and 7 bases from J, the gap between germline ends came to 7 bases. CDR3 size: 12 residues. The CDR3 bases are TGTGCCAGCAGCTTAGCCTCGGGGACCCAGTACTTC. Amino acids: CASSLASGTQYF.

The table lists this clone with a count of one. The chain couples TRBV6-5 to TRBJ2-1; D possibly corresponds to TRBD2 (7 bases). Trimming shortened V by 0 bases and J by 13 bases, and 13 bases separated the two germline ends. Germline CDR1 reads MNHEY; CDR2 reads SVGAGI. The CDR3 is 13 residues long. CDR3 in DNA: TGTGCCAGCAGTTACTCGTACGGGGGGCCCCAGTTCTTC. This encodes CASSYSYGGPQFF.

The chain recombines TRBV6-1 with TRBJ1-5, with no clear D. V was trimmed by 1 base and J by 5 bases, leaving 9 bases between them. From germline, CDR1 is MNHNS and CDR2 SASEGT. The CDR3 extends over 14 amino acids. The CDR3 DNA sequence: TGTGCCAGCAGTGAAGAGGCGTGGGATCAGCCCCAGCATTTT. Its protein is CASSEEAWDQPQHF.

CDR3 nucleotide sequence: TGTGCCAGCAGCGCAAAAACCGGGACAGTTGCCGGGGAGCTGTTTTTT. It translates to CASSAKTGTVAGELFF. The gene calls are TRBV9 and TRBJ2-2, with TRBD1 matching 7 bases. In germline, CDR1 is SGDLS, CDR2 YYNGEE. This CDR3 contains 16 residues. The V gene end was trimmed by 3 bases and the J gene end by 6 bases; junction bases not matched to a gene: 11.

The rearrangement joins TRBV4-3 to TRBJ2-7; D uncertain. V was cut by 0 bases and J by 4 bases, with 7 bases left in between. The CDR3 contains 13 residues. Germline V gene sequence: CDR1 LGHNA, CDR2 YSLEER. This CDR3 reads CASSQDRQYEQYV. The CDR3 DNA reads as TGCGCCAGCAGCCAAGATAGGCAGTACGAGCAGTACGTC.

For the CDR3, the DNA is TGTGCCAGCAGCTTAACGGAGGGGGGGACCCAGTACTTC. Translating it yields CASSLTEGGTQYF. This chain joins TRBV7-3 and TRBJ2-5, with D perhaps given as TRBD1 or TRBD2 (6 bases each). Trimming took off 0 bases at V and 7 bases at J, with 9 bases between the two ends. The CDR3 has 13 amino acids. Germline CDR1 is SGHTA and CDR2 is FQGTGA.

V gene TRBV24-1 combines with J gene TRBJ2-1, with D perhaps matching TRBD1 (6 bases). CDR3 length: 13 amino acids. The V end lost 5 bases, the J end lost 10 bases, and 14 bases lay between the germline ends. Germline-derived CDR1 and CDR2 are KGHDR and SFDVKD. CDR3 nucleotide sequence: TGTGCCACCAGTGGACAGGATTGGGGGGAGCAGTTCTTC. Amino acid sequence: CATSGQDWGEQFF.

This clone has just a few counts. J is TRBJ1-1 and V is TRBV29-1; 11 bases are shared with TRBD1. The V and J ends lost 6 bases and 5 bases, in that order; junction bases with no gene match: 17. The V gene's germline CDR1 is SQVTM and CDR2 ANQGSEA. The CDR3 is made up of 17 amino acids. The CDR3 DNA sequence: TGCAGCGTGCCAAAGACCGGGACAGGGGGAATGGGGACTGAAGCTTTCTTT. It encodes CSVPKTGTGGMGTEAFF.

A single count supports this clone. The chain links TRBV10-3 to TRBJ1-1, with D perhaps matching TRBD1 (5 bases). CDR1 and CDR2 (germline): ENHRY, SYGVKD. The V end was cut by 7 bases, the J end by 1 base, with 7 bases between. The CDR3 sequence is 12 residues long. Here the CDR3 reads CAINQGNTEAFF. DNA of the CDR3: TGTGCCATCAATCAGGGGAACACTGAAGCTTTCTTT.

The chain is built from TRBV28 and TRBJ2-5, with D perhaps being TRBD1 or TRBD2 (5 bases each). The CDR3 contains 15 residues. Germline loops: CDR1 MDHEN, CDR2 SYDVKM. V was shortened by 6 bases and J by 1 base, with 15 bases between the two germline ends. CDR3 loop: CASRATGTSQETQYF. The CDR3 region has the DNA TGTGCCAGCAGGGCTACCGGGACCTCCCAAGAGACCCAGTACTTC.

The rearrangement uses TRBV7-8 and TRBJ1-5; D gene unclear. Germline V gives CDR1 SGHVS, CDR2 FQNEAQ. The CDR3 extends over 16 amino acids. V shed 1 base and J shed 0 bases, with 10 bases lying between them. The CDR3 loop is CASSLEQRYSNQPQHF. The CDR3 nucleotides read TGTGCCAGCAGCTTAGAACAGCGTTATAGCAATCAGCCCCAGCATTTT.

CDR3 sequence: CASSPSGKETQYF. The CDR3 DNA reads as TGTGCCAGCAGCCCTAGCGGAAAAGAGACCCAGTACTTC. V is TRBV7-6 and J is TRBJ2-5; TRBD2 matches 7 bases. This CDR3 is built from 13 residues. After removal of 5 bases from V and 3 bases from J, the junction contained 3 bases not matched to a gene. The V gene's germline CDR1 is SGHVS and CDR2 FNYEAQ.

J is TRBJ1-5 and V is TRBV6-6, with 7 positions matching TRBD1. Trimming took 6 bases from V and 9 from J; bases not matched to a gene: 11. The germline CDR1 and CDR2 sequences are MNHNY and SVGAGI (reference sequence). The CDR3 sequence is 14 residues long. The CDR3 region has the DNA TGTGCCAGCAGCCCCGACAGGGCTTCGCGGCCCCAGCATTTT. The encoded protein is CASSPDRASRPQHF.

V and J are TRBV12-5 and TRBJ2-1; 10 nucleotides match TRBD2. V lost 6 bases and J lost 0; bases outside the gene matches: 14. The CDR3 length is 19 residues. Germline CDR1 is LGHNT and CDR2 is FRNRAP. In DNA, the CDR3 is TGTGCTAGTGGCTTTCGGTTGGGGAGCGGGGGGGCCTCCTACAATGAGCAGTTCTTC. Its protein product is CASGFRLGSGGASYNEQFF.

J is TRBJ1-1 and V is TRBV19; D is unclear. Germline V gives CDR1 LNHDA, CDR2 SQIVND (reference sequence). This CDR3 is built from 14 residues. The ends were cut back, 6 bases at V and 1 base at J, with 12 bases in the middle. The CDR3 coding sequence is TGTGCCAGTAGCTCCCACTCTAAGAACACTGAAGCTTTCTTT. It codes for CASSSHSKNTEAFF.